This TCR beta chain was recovered during a study of response to subunit inactivated influenza vaccine. Study-level results: Authors proposed each seasonal influenza vaccination draws in few new T cells.

About this clonotype: Its cognate antigen is unknown.

The germline gives CDR1 DFQATT, CDR2 SNEGSKA (reference sequence). This CDR3 comprises 13 residues. Trimming left V 1 base short and J 4 bases short, with 10 bases between. Each CDR3 protein is one row after TCRdb ran MiXCR on the RT-PCR reads. The sample shows about 540,000 distinct CDR3 sequences, under 25% of them seen only once. The sample also formed part of further work on T cells expressing NK-cell markers. As that report states: Generation of TCR beta cDNA was performed by 5'RACE template switching incorporating UMIs. Roughly 6 of the donors carried dominant NKG2C+ clonotypes that took up roughly 1.0-8% of their CD8+ T cells. These clonotypes also led the CD3+CD56-NKG2C+ fraction in a few donors.

This clonotype was sampled from a man aged 50 or older who received an inactivated influenza vaccine. The sample consisted of CD4+ T cells sorted from PBMCs, taken 11 to 12 days after vaccination. The chain carries TRBV20-1 and TRBJ1-2; weak D call: TRBD1 (5 bases). The CDR3 protein is CSARGGGFYGYTF. CDR3 DNA: TGCAGTGCTAGAGGCGGGGGTTTCTATGGCTACACCTTC.